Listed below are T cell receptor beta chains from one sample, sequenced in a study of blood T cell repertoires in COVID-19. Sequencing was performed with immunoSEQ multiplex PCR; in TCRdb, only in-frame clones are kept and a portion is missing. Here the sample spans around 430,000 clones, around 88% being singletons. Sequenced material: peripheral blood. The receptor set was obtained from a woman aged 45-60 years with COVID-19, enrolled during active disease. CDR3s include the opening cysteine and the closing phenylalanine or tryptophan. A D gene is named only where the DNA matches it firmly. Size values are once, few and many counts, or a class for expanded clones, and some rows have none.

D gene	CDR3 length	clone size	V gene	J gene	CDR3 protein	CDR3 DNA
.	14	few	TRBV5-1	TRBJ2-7	CASSVVGAGDGRYF	TGCGCCAGCAGCGTCGTTGGGGCCGGAGACGGACGGTACTTC
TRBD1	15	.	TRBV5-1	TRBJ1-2	CASSSGQGANYGYTF	TGCGCCAGCAGCTCCGGACAGGGCGCTAACTATGGCTACACCTTC
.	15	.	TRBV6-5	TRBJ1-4	CASSPNIATNEKLFF	TGTGCCAGCAGCCCCAACATTGCAACTAATGAAAAACTGTTTTTT
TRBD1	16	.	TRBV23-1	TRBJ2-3	CASSPWTGASTDTQYF	TGCGCCAGCAGTCCGTGGACAGGAGCTAGCACAGATACGCAGTATTTT
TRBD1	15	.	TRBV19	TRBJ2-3	CASSGRTGEADTQYF	TGTGCCAGTAGTGGGAGGACAGGGGAGGCAGATACGCAGTATTTT
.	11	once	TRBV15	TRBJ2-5	CATSSGETQYF	TGTGCCACCAGCTCGGGGGAGACCCAGTACTTC
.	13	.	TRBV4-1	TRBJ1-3	CASSPGVEDTIYF	TGCGCCAGCTCCCCGGGGGTTGAGGACACCATATATTTT
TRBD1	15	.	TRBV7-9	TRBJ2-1	CASSLGTGAVNEQFF	TGTGCCAGCAGCTTGGGAACAGGGGCCGTCAATGAGCAGTTCTTC
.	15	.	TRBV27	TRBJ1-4	CASSLNRNGNEKLFF	TGTGCCAGCAGTCTAAACAGGAATGGTAATGAAAAACTGTTTTTT
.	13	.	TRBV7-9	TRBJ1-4	CASSLGGGEKLFF	TGTGCCAGCAGCTTAGGAGGGGGTGAAAAACTGTTTTTT
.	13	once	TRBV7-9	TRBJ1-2	CASSGALGYGYTF	TGTGCCAGCAGCGGGGCGCTGGGCTATGGCTACACCTTC
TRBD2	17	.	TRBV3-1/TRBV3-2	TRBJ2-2	CASSQDPSGGAGGELFF	TGTGCCAGCAGCCAAGATCCAAGCGGGGGGGCAGGCGGGGAGCTGTTTTTT
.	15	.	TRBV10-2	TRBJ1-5	CASSESGHRNQPQHF	TGCGCCAGCAGTGAGTCGGGACATCGGAATCAGCCCCAGCATTTT
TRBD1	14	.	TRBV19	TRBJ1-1	CASSIDRVRTEAFF	TGTGCCAGTAGTATCGACAGGGTAAGAACTGAAGCTTTCTTT
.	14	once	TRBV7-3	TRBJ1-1	CASSLGLQNTEAFF	TGTGCCAGCAGCTTAGGGCTTCAGAACACTGAAGCTTTCTTT
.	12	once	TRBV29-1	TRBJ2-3	CSVWGGTDTQYF	TGCAGCGTTTGGGGGGGCACAGATACGCAGTATTTT
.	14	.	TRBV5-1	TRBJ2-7	CASRRDSGPYEQYF	TGCGCCAGTCGGCGGGACAGTGGCCCCTACGAGCAGTACTTC
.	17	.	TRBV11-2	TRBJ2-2	CASRGAFGRSNTGELFF	TGTGCCAGCAGGGGGGCGTTCGGGCGCTCGAACACCGGGGAGCTGTTTTTT
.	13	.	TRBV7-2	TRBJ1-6	CASSFYRDSPLHF	TGTGCCAGCAGCTTTTACAGAGATTCACCCCTCCACTTT
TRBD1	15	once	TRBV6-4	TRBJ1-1	CASPGGRGRDTEAFF	TGTGCCAGCCCGGGGGGCAGGGGGCGGGACACTGAAGCTTTCTTT
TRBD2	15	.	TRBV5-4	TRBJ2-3	CASSGAGIDTDTQYF	TGTGCCAGCAGCGGAGCGGGGATTGACACAGATACGCAGTATTTT
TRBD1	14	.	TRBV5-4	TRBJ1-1	CASSPGQINTEAFF	TGTGCCAGCAGTCCGGGACAGATAAACACTGAAGCTTTCTTT
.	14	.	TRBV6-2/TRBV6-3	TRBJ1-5	CASSYGGADQPQHF	TGTGCCAGCAGTTACGGTGGAGCAGATCAGCCCCAGCATTTT
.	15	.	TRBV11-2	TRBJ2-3	CASSLVAGSTDTQYF	TGTGCCAGCAGCTTAGTTGCGGGGAGCACAGATACGCAGTATTTT
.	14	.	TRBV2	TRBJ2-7	CASSKTAGSYEQYF	TGTGCCAGCAGCAAGACAGCCGGGTCCTACGAGCAGTACTTC
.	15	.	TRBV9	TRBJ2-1	CASSVQTGMGNEQFF	TGTGCCAGCAGCGTACAAACAGGGATGGGAAATGAGCAGTTCTTC
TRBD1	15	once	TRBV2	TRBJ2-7	CASIRSGQGDYEQYF	TGTGCCAGCATCCGATCGGGACAGGGAGACTACGAGCAGTACTTC
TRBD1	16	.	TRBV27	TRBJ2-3	CASSLFGQGGTDTQYF	TGTGCCAGCAGTTTATTCGGACAGGGAGGCACAGATACGCAGTATTTT
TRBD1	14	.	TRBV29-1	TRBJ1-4	CSVDIGTANEKLFF	TGCAGCGTTGACATAGGGACAGCTAATGAAAAACTGTTTTTT
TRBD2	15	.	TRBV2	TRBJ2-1	CASSPGLAVYNEQFF	TGTGCCAGCAGTCCTGGACTAGCGGTATACAATGAGCAGTTCTTC
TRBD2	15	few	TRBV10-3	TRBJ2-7	CAISEGLAGTYEQYF	TGTGCCATCAGTGAAGGACTAGCGGGGACCTACGAGCAGTACTTC
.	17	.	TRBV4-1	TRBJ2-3	CASSQETVSGSTDTQYF	TGCGCCAGCAGCCAAGAGACGGTAAGCGGGAGCACAGATACGCAGTATTTT
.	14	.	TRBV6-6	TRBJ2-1	CASSYRGRTNEQFF	TGTGCCAGCAGTTACCGTGGGCGGACAAATGAGCAGTTCTTC
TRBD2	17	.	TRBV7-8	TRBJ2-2	CASSPQASGGFTGELFF	TGTGCCAGCAGCCCGCAGGCCAGCGGGGGATTTACCGGGGAGCTGTTTTTT
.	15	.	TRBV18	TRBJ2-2	CASSLFVTGTGELFF	TGTGCCAGCTCACTATTCGTCACAGGCACCGGGGAGCTGTTTTTT
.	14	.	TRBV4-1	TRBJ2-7	CASSQRGASAEQYF	TGCGCCAGCAGCCAGCGTGGGGCCTCGGCCGAGCAGTACTTC
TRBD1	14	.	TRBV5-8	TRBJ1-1	CASRSTGTATEAFF	TGTGCCAGCAGGTCGACAGGGACCGCCACTGAAGCTTTCTTT
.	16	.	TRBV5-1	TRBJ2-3	CASSLGSGVTTDTQYF	TGCGCCAGCAGCTTGGGGTCGGGAGTCACCACAGATACGCAGTATTTT
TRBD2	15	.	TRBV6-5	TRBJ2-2	CASSPAGANTGELFF	TGTGCCAGCAGTCCAGCGGGGGCAAACACCGGGGAGCTGTTTTTT
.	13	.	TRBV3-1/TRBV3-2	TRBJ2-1	CASSQDGYNEQFF	TGTGCCAGCAGCCAAGACGGCTACAATGAGCAGTTCTTC
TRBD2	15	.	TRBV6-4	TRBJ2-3	CASSPRGGGAVAQYF	TGTGCCAGCAGCCCGAGGGGCGGGGGGGCCGTTGCGCAGTATTTT
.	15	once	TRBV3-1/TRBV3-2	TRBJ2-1	CASSPPWGGPHEQFF	TGTGCCAGCAGCCCCCCGTGGGGGGGCCCCCATGAGCAGTTCTTC
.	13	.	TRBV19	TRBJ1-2	CASSSGERDGYTF	TGTGCCAGTAGTTCCGGAGAACGGGATGGCTACACCTTC
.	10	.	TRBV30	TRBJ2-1	CASAVNEQFF	TGTGCCAGCGCGGTCAATGAGCAGTTCTTC
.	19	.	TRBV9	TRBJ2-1	CASFWGSLDILVGCDEQFF	TGTGCCAGCTTCTGGGGCAGCTTAGACATCCTAGTGGGTTGTGATGAGCAGTTCTTC
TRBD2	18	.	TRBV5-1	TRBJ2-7	CASSWGLAGAERPYEQYF	TGCGCCAGCAGCTGGGGACTAGCGGGGGCTGAGCGGCCTTACGAGCAGTACTTC
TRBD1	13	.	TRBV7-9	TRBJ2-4	CASSPGTGGIQYF	TGTGCCAGCAGCCCCGGGACAGGGGGCATTCAGTACTTC
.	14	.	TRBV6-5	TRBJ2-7	CASSLGGPSYEQYF	TGTGCCAGCAGTTTGGGGGGACCATCCTACGAGCAGTACTTC
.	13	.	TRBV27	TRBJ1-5	CASGGHQGQPQHF	TGTGCCAGCGGGGGACACCAAGGGCAGCCCCAGCATTTT
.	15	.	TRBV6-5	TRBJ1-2	CASRTPSGGNYGYTF	TGTGCCAGCCGTACACCCTCGGGGGGTAACTATGGCTACACCTTC
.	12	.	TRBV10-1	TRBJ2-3	CASSPGQDTQYF	TGCGCCAGCAGCCCGGGACAAGATACGCAGTATTTT
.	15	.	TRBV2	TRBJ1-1	CASRDGGALNTEAFF	TGTGCCAGCAGAGACGGGGGGGCGTTGAACACTGAAGCTTTCTTT
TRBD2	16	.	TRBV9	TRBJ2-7	CASSAFRSGATYEQYF	TGTGCCAGCAGCGCCTTTAGGAGCGGGGCAACCTACGAGCAGTACTTC
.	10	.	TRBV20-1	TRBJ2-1	CSAIRGEQFF	TGCAGTGCTATCCGGGGTGAGCAGTTCTTC
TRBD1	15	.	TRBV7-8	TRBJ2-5	CASSRGTGGQETQYF	TGTGCCAGCAGCAGGGGGACAGGGGGCCAAGAGACCCAGTACTTC
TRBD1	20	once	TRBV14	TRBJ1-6	CASSRETGSLGDSYNSPLHF	TGTGCCAGCAGCCGAGAGACAGGGTCCCTGGGGGATTCCTATAATTCACCCCTCCACTTT